This T cell receptor (beta chain) appears in the sequencing data of a study of shared clonotypes between healthy human individuals. Germline V gene data show CDR1 as MNHEY and CDR2 as SVGAGI. V lost 6 bases to trimming and J lost 6 bases; unmatched junction nucleotides: 9. This CDR3 has 15 residues. TCRdb keeps only in-frame clones here, not all; method: immunoSEQ multiplex PCR. Seen here are about 510,000 clones, approximately 85% observed once, and the top ten hold 10% to 15%. Sequenced: PBMCs. The clonotype originates from a woman aged 40 to 50 in good health. Some clones in this sample may be carry-over from other donors' samples. The chain joins TRBV6-5 to TRBJ2-4; TRBD1 agrees at 9 bases. The CDR3 sequence is CASSRGTGKGNIQYF. Written as DNA, the CDR3 is TGTGCCAGCAGCCGGGGGACAGGGAAGGGAAACATTCAGTACTTC.